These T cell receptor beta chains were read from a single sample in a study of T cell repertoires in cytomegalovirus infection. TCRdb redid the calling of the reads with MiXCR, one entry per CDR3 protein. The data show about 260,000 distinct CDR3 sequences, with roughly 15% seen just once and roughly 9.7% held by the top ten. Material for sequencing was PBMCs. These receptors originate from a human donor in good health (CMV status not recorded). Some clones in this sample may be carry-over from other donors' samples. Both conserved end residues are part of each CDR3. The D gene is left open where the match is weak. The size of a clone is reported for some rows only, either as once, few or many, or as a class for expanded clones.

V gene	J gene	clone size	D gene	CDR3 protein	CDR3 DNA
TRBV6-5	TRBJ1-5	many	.	CASRYDHSNQPQHF	TGTGCCAGCCGCTACGATCATAGCAATCAGCCCCAGCATTTT
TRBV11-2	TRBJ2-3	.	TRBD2	CAAAYGGGVDTQYF	TGTGCAGCAGCTTACGGGGGGGGGGTAGATACGCAGTATTTT
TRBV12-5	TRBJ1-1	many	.	CASGRPGGRGNTEAFF	TGTGCTAGTGGGCGACCTGGGGGTAGGGGGAACACTGAAGCTTTCTTT
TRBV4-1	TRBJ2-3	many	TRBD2	CASSRIGGTASTDTQYF	TGCGCCAGCAGCCGCATCGGGGGGACTGCTAGCACAGATACGCAGTATTTT
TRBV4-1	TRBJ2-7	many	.	CASSQGGGRSYEQYF	TGCGCCAGCAGCCAAGGGGGTGGGAGGTCCTACGAGCAGTACTTC
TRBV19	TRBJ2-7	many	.	CASKSSAHYEQYF	TGTGCCAGTAAATCCTCAGCGCACTACGAGCAGTACTTC
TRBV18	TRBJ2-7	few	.	CASSPPYEQYF	TGTGCCAGCTCACCTCCCTACGAGCAGTACTTC
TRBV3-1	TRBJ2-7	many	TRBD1	CASSPDRGAGEQYF	TGTGCCAGCAGCCCGGACAGGGGTGCGGGGGAGCAGTACTTC
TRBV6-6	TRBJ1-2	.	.	CASRPQNYGYTF	TGTGCCAGCAGACCACAGAACTATGGCTACACCTTC
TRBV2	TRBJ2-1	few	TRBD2	CASSVGTSGGGFF	TGTGCCAGCAGTGTGGGTACTAGCGGGGGTGGGTTCTTC
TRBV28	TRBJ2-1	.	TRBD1	CASRQWGQGAWEQFF	TGTGCCAGCAGGCAATGGGGGCAGGGGGCATGGGAGCAGTTCTTC
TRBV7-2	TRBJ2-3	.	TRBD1	CASSSLDRGLDTQYF	TGTGCCAGCAGCTCCCTGGACAGGGGGCTTGATACGCAGTATTTT
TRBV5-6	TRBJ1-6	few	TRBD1	CASSFNPRRTGYNSPLHF	TGTGCCAGCAGCTTCAACCCCCGTAGGACAGGCTATAATTCACCCCTCCACTTT
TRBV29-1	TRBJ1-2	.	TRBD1	CSVAGTGVKGYTF	TGCAGCGTTGCCGGGACAGGGGTTAAGGGCTACACCTTC
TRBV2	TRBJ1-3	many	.	CASSERAAFFSGNTIYF	TGTGCCAGCAGTGAACGGGCAGCCTTTTTCTCTGGAAACACCATATATTTT
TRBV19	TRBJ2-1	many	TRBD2	CASSLSGRSNEQFF	TGTGCCAGTAGTCTCAGCGGGAGGTCAAATGAGCAGTTCTTC
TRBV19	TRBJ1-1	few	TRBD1	CASTRTGAGTEAFF	TGTGCCAGTACCAGGACAGGGGCGGGCACTGAAGCTTTCTTT
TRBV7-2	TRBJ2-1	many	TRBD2	CASSLAKQPGLASLEQFF	TGTGCCAGCAGCTTAGCAAAACAGCCGGGACTAGCTTCTCTTGAGCAGTTCTTC
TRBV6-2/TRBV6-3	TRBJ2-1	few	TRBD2	CASSYSLAGGSYNEQFF	TGTGCCAGCAGTTACTCCCTAGCGGGGGGCTCCTACAATGAGCAGTTCTTC
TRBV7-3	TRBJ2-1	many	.	CASSLTGGIYNEQFF	TGTGCCAGCAGCTTAACTGGCGGGATTTACAATGAGCAGTTCTTC
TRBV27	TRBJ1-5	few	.	CASSSLGNNQPQHF	TGTGCCAGCAGTTCCCTCGGGAACAATCAGCCCCAGCATTTT
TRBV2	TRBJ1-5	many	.	CASKEYQDQPQHF	TGTGCCAGCAAAGAGTATCAGGATCAGCCCCAGCATTTT
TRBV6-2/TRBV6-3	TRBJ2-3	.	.	CASRAVGDTDTQYF	TGTGCCAGCAGGGCGGTGGGGGACACAGATACGCAGTATTTT
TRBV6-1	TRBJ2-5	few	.	CAGASQETQYF	TGTGCCGGAGCGAGTCAAGAGACCCAGTACTTC
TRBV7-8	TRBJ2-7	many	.	CASSIGRGANEQYF	TGTGCCAGCAGCATAGGACGGGGAGCCAACGAGCAGTACTTC
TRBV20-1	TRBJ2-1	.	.	CSASMGDIYNEQFF	TGCAGTGCTAGTATGGGGGACATCTACAATGAGCAGTTCTTC
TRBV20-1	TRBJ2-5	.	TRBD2	CSARKPSGKETQYF	TGCAGTGCTAGAAAACCTAGCGGGAAAGAGACCCAGTACTTC
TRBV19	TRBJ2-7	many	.	CASSIGPRSYEQYF	TGTGCCAGTAGTATAGGGCCACGATCCTACGAGCAGTACTTC
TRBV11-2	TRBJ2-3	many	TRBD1	CASSFFRPGDRVSGTDTQYF	TGTGCCAGCAGCTTTTTCAGACCCGGGGACAGGGTATCTGGCACAGATACGCAGTATTTT
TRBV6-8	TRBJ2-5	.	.	CASRLTGSRETQYF	TGTGCCAGCAGGCTCACAGGTAGCCGTGAGACCCAGTACTTC
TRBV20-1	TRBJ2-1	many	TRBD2	CSALGLGGPGDEQFF	TGCAGTGCGTTGGGACTAGGGGGACCCGGGGATGAGCAGTTCTTC
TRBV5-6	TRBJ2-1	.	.	CASSQLVKEQFF	TGTGCCAGCAGTCAATTGGTAAAAGAGCAGTTCTTC
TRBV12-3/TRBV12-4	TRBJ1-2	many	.	CASSFPRATNYGYTF	TGTGCCAGCAGCTTTCCGAGGGCAACTAACTATGGCTACACCTTC
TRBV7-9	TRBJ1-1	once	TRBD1	CASSLVTGEGFF	TGTGCCAGCAGCTTAGTCACAGGGGAAGGTTTCTTT
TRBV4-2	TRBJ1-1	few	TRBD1	CASSEQGANTEAFF	TGTGCCAGCAGCGAGCAGGGGGCGAACACTGAAGCTTTCTTT
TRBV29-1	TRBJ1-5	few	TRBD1	CSSRGDADVRITPQHF	TGCAGCTCCAGGGGGGACGCCGACGTCCGAATCACGCCCCAGCATTTT
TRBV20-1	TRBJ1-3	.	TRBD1	CSARDRERNTIYF	TGCAGTGCTAGGGACAGGGAAAGAAACACCATATATTTT
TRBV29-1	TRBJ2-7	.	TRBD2	CSVQGSGGPYEQYF	TGCAGCGTCCAAGGTAGCGGGGGTCCCTACGAGCAGTACTTC
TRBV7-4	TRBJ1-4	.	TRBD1	CASSLVQGEKLFF	TGTGCCAGCAGCTTGGTACAGGGGGAAAAACTGTTTTTT
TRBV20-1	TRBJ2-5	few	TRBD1	CSAGGTGGAVYETQYF	TGCAGTGCGGGGGGGACAGGGGGCGCGGTATACGAGACCCAGTACTTC
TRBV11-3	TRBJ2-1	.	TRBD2	CASSSPVAGDVNEQFF	TGTGCCAGCAGCTCTCCTGTAGCGGGAGATGTCAATGAGCAGTTCTTC
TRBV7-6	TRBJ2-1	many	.	CASSLNLLDNEQFF	TGTGCCAGCAGCTTAAATCTCCTCGACAATGAGCAGTTCTTC
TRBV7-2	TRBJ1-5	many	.	CASSLWGGALSNQPQHF	TGTGCCAGCAGCTTATGGGGAGGGGCCCTTAGCAATCAGCCCCAGCATTTT
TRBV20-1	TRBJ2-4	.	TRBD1	CSARPGQQNIQYF	TGCAGTGCTCGTCCGGGACAGCAAAACATTCAGTACTTC
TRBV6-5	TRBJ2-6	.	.	CASSEDLSGANVLTF	TGTGCCAGCAGTGAAGATCTCTCTGGGGCCAACGTCCTGACTTTC
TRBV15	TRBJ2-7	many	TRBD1	CATSREWGQGHEQYF	TGTGCCACCAGCAGAGAGTGGGGACAGGGCCACGAGCAGTACTTC
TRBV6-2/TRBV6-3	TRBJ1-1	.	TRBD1	CASCFIGRSRDRAVEAFF	TGTGCCAGCTGCTTTATAGGCCGGTCCCGGGACAGGGCGGTTGAAGCTTTCTTT
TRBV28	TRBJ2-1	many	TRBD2	CASIPTGGTNEQFF	TGTGCCAGTATCCCAACGGGAGGTACCAATGAGCAGTTCTTC
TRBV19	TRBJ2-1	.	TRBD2	CASSLRGVGYNEQFF	TGTGCCAGTAGTTTGCGGGGGGTGGGCTACAATGAGCAGTTCTTC
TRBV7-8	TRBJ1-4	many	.	CASSPGPNEKLFF	TGTGCCAGCAGCCCGGGGCCAAATGAAAAACTGTTTTTT
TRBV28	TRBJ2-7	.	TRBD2	CASSLWGSGRSYEQYF	TGTGCCAGCAGTTTATGGGGTAGCGGGAGATCCTACGAGCAGTACTTC
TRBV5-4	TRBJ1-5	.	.	CASSSGRVGQPQHF	TGTGCCAGCAGCTCGGGTCGGGTTGGTCAGCCCCAGCATTTT
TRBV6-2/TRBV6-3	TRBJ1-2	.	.	CASSTTGTYGYTF	TGTGCCAGCAGTACGACAGGCACCTATGGCTACACCTTC
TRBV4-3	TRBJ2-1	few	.	CASSQDQERTSYNEQFF	TGCGCCAGCAGCCAAGATCAGGAGCGCACCTCCTACAATGAGCAGTTCTTC
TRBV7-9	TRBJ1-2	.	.	CASSSSPNRNYGYTF	TGTGCCAGCAGCTCGAGCCCGAACAGGAACTATGGCTACACCTTC
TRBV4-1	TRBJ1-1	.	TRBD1	CASSQDPGQYNTEAFF	TGTGCCAGCAGCCAGGATCCGGGACAGTATAACACTGAAGCTTTCTTT
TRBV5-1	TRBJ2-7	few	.	CASSLLGGTDFEYF	TGCGCCAGCAGCCTTCTTGGCGGGACTGACTTCGAGTACTTC
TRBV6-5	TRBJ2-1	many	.	CASTLPGGGPGGEQFF	TGTGCCAGCACCCTCCCCGGGGGTGGACCAGGCGGTGAGCAGTTCTTC
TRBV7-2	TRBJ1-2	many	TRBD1	CASSSAGGAGYTF	TGTGCCAGCAGCTCCGCAGGGGGCGCAGGCTACACCTTC